These 3 T cell receptor beta chains were all obtained from the same sample, sequenced in a study of blood T cells in healthy people across ages. Alongside a J-beta primer mix, a sample-barcoded 5' primer served in a second PCR lasting about 7 to 11 cycles. In TCRdb, the 5' RACE reads were re-called with MiXCR into one record per CDR3 protein. The data contain around 1,800,000 distinct CDR3 sequences, 35% to 50% of them seen just once; the ten biggest clones take up more than 20%. The sample taken for sequencing was blood. These receptors were taken from a human donor in good health.

This sequence joins TRBV5-1 and TRBJ2-7; possible D gene TRBD2, 6 bases. CDR1 is SGHRS, CDR2 YFSETQ, per germline. V was trimmed by 0 bases and J by 8 bases, leaving 18 bases between them. CDR3 size: 15 residues. The CDR3 region is CASSLDRVGGSKQYF. CDR3 DNA sequence: TGCGCCAGCAGCTTGGATCGTGTTGGGGGGTCTAAGCAGTACTTC.

The table lists this clonotype with a few counts. The chain employs TRBV24-1 and TRBJ2-7; possibly TRBD2 for D (5 bases). V lost 9 bases to trimming and J lost 6 bases, with 8 bases between them. This CDR3 is 10 amino acids long. CDR1 and CDR2 from the germline V gene are KGHDR and SFDVKD. The CDR3 protein is CATPRGEQYF. The CDR3, as DNA: TGTGCCACCCCTCGGGGCGAGCAGTACTTC.

In this sample, this clonotype turned up a few times. The V gene is TRBV6-6, the J gene TRBJ1-5; no clear D. The V gene's germline CDR1 is MNHNY and CDR2 SVGAGI (reference sequence). The CDR3 extends over 14 amino acids. V was trimmed by 0 bases and J by 6 bases, leaving 9 bases between them. DNA of the CDR3: TGTGCCAGCAGTTACTCTGTGGCTACTCAGCCCCAGCATTTT. Encoded protein: CASSYSVATQPQHF.